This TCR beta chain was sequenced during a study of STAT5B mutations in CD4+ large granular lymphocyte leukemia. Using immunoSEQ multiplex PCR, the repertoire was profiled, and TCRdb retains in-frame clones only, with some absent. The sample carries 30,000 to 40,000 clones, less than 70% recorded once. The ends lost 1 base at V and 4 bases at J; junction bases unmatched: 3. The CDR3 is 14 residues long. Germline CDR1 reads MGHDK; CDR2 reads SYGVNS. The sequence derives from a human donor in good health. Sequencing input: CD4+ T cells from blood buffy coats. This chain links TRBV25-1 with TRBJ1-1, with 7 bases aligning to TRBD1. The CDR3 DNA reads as TGTGCCAGCAGTGAATGGCGGGACAGCACTGAAGCTTTCTTT. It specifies CASSEWRDSTEAFF.